This passage covers 21 T cell receptor beta chains from one sample sequenced in a study of T-cell memory formation after mild COVID-19. In TCRdb, the 5' RACE reads were re-called with MiXCR into one record per CDR3 protein. The table has approximately 260,000 distinct CDR3 sequences, 16% seen once. Sequenced sample: PBMCs or a T cell subset sorted from them (not recorded which). The receptors were sampled from a man aged 18 to 29 who had mild COVID-19 (a few samples of this study predate the infection). Cell type and time point are not known.

This clonotype was observed a few times. The V gene is TRBV9, the J gene TRBJ1-5; D perhaps matches TRBD1 (5 bases). CDR3 length: 12 residues. V gave up 10 bases and J gave up 4 bases, with 12 bases separating them. The germline V gene encodes CDR1 SGDLS and CDR2 YYNGEE. The CDR3 nucleotides read TGTGCCCTAACCCGGACAAATCAGCCCCAGCATTTT. Its translation is CALTRTNQPQHF.

In its sample, this clonotype was seen a few times. This chain uses TRBV5-1 with TRBJ2-1; 7 bases map to TRBD2. The CDR3 is 15 residues long. V lost 0 bases and J lost 9; bases outside the gene matches: 9. Germline-derived CDR1 and CDR2 are SGHRS and YFSETQ. The CDR3 sequence: CASSLVRGDQSEQFF. For the CDR3, the DNA is TGCGCCAGCAGCTTGGTCCGGGGGGATCAGAGTGAGCAGTTCTTC. Together with reference TRBV5-1 and TRBJ2-1, the CDR3 gives the full variable domain: KAGVTQTPRYLIKTRGQQVTLSCSPISGHRSVSWYQQTPGQGLQFLFEYFSETQRNKGNFPGRFSGRQFSNSRSEMNVSTLELGDSALYLCASSLVRGDQSEQFFGPGTRLTVL.

In this sample, this clonotype turned up a few times. This rearrangement joins TRBV12-5 to TRBJ2-1; the D is unclear. Trimming shortened V by 7 bases and J by 5 bases, and 18 bases separated the two germline ends. The CDR3 extends over 15 amino acids. Germline CDR1 reads LGHNT; CDR2 reads FRNRAP. This CDR3 is CASVSATDDDNEQFF. In DNA form, the CDR3 reads TGTGCTAGTGTTTCAGCTACAGACGATGACAATGAGCAGTTCTTC.

This clonotype was seen ten or more times. The chain couples TRBV10-3 to TRBJ1-5, with D unclear. The V end lost 7 bases, the J end lost 2 bases, and 6 bases lay between the germline ends. This CDR3 spans 12 amino acids. CDR1 and CDR2 (germline): ENHRY, SYGVKD. The CDR3 bases are TGTGCCATCAATGGGGGCAATCAGCCCCAGCATTTT. As protein: CAINGGNQPQHF.

This clonotype was seen only a few times. V and J are TRBV11-2 and TRBJ2-5; 7 bases map to TRBD1. This CDR3 spans 14 amino acids. V was pared by 5 bases and J by 2 bases, with 5 bases of the junction left unmatched. CDR1 SGHAT and CDR2 FQNNGV come from the germline V gene. This chain's CDR3 is CASSRGQPQETQYF. CDR3 bases: TGTGCCAGCAGCCGGGGACAGCCTCAAGAGACCCAGTACTTC.

This clonotype showed up just a few times. The chain has TRBV12-3 or TRBV12-4 and TRBJ1-2; D unclear. Trimming stripped 2 bases from V and 7 bases from J, with 8 bases between. The CDR3 is made up of 12 amino acids. The CDR3 DNA reads TGTGCCAGCAGTTTAACGATCACTGGCTACACCTTC. This encodes CASSLTITGYTF.

This clonotype has more than one count but fewer than ten. This chain connects TRBV12-3 or TRBV12-4 to TRBJ2-5; 9 bases map to TRBD2. CDR3 length: 15 residues. V lost 6 bases, J lost 2 bases, and 7 bases stayed unmatched. CDR3 sequence (DNA): TGTGCCAGCAGCCCTAGCGGGGCAGAACAAGAGACCCAGTACTTC. It specifies CASSPSGAEQETQYF.

This clonotype was picked up a small number of times. The V gene is TRBV7-2, the J gene TRBJ1-5; no clear D gene. The germline V gene encodes CDR1 SGHTA and CDR2 FQGNSA. Trimming removed 5 bases at V and 9 bases at J, with 20 bases between. The length of the CDR3 is 15 residues. CDR3 DNA sequence: TGTGCCAGCAGCCTAGGTCTTGGGGAGGGTAGGCCCCAGCATTTT. This encodes CASSLGLGEGRPQHF.

Only a few counts were recorded for this clonotype. The chain employs TRBV29-1 and TRBJ2-1, with D hard to call. The CDR3 covers 14 residues. Trimming left V 0 bases short and J 10 bases short, with 16 bases between. Germline CDR1 reads SQVTM; CDR2 reads ANQGSEA. The CDR3 DNA is TGCAGCGTTGAAGATCGGGCTAGTCTCCCCGAGCAGTTCTTC. This encodes CSVEDRASLPEQFF.

The chain recombines TRBV20-1 with TRBJ1-4, with 7 nucleotides matching TRBD1. CDR3 length: 15 residues. V was clipped by 0 bases and J by 2 bases; unmatched bases: 3. The V gene's germline CDR1 is DFQATT and CDR2 SNEGSKA (reference sequence). CDR3 loop: CSARDDRVTNEKLFF. CDR3 in DNA: TGCAGTGCTAGAGACGACAGGGTTACTAATGAAAAACTGTTTTTT.

The chain uses TRBV7-9 and TRBJ2-1; D unclear. The CDR3 consists of 12 residues. Germline CDR1 and CDR2: SEHNR and FQNEAQ (reference sequence). V lost 0 bases and J 15 bases, leaving 12 bases between the germline ends. In DNA form, the CDR3 reads TGTGCCAGCAGCTTAGCTGCCCTCGAGGCGTTCTTC. Protein product: CASSLAALEAFF. The full variable domain, its missing parts supplied by reference TRBV7-9 and TRBJ2-1, is DTGVSQNPRHKITKRGQNVTFRCDPISEHNRLYWYRQTLGQGPEFLTYFQNEAQLEKSRLLSDRFSAERPKGSFSTLEIQRTEQGDSAMYLCASSLAALEAFFGPGTRLTVL.

The chain carries TRBV20-1 and TRBJ2-7; the D gene is possibly TRBD1 (6 bases). The CDR3 runs to 13 residues. Germline-derived CDR1 and CDR2 are DFQATT and SNEGSKA (reference sequence). Trimming removed 3 bases at V and 2 bases at J, with 11 bases between. CDR3 amino acids: CSARDSLTYEQYF. Here the CDR3 DNA reads TGCAGTGCTAGGGACAGCTTGACCTACGAGCAGTACTTC.

The table lists this clonotype with a few counts. The gene calls are TRBV4-1 and TRBJ2-1; D gene uncertain. The CDR3 contains 13 residues. Germline values: CDR1 MGHRA, CDR2 YSYEKL. The V end lost 4 bases, the J end lost 5 bases, and 9 bases lay between the germline ends. The CDR3 DNA is TGCGCCAGCAGCCCCTCCCGAGACAATGAGCAGTTCTTC. This gives the protein CASSPSRDNEQFF.

The chain uses TRBV7-9 and TRBJ2-2, with D possibly matching TRBD2 (5 bases). V was trimmed by 0 bases and J by 4 bases, leaving 9 bases between them. The V gene's germline CDR1 is SEHNR and CDR2 FQNEAQ (reference sequence). The CDR3 loop spans 15 amino acids. CDR3 sequence: CASSLARASTGELFF. The CDR3 DNA follows: TGTGCCAGCAGCTTAGCGCGGGCCAGCACCGGGGAGCTGTTTTTT.

This clonotype was found a few times. This sequence joins TRBV29-1 and TRBJ1-5; D is ambiguous. Germline V gene sequence: CDR1 SQVTM, CDR2 ANQGSEA. This CDR3 is 13 amino acids long. The ends were cut back, 4 bases at V and 6 bases at J, with 13 bases in the middle. CDR3 in DNA: TGCAGCGTTGTTGGCCAGCAAGGTCAGCCCCAGCATTTT. Its translation is CSVVGQQGQPQHF.

This clonotype was picked up many times. The V call is TRBV4-2, the J call TRBJ2-7; no clear D gene. Germline values: CDR1 LGHNA, CDR2 YNFKEQ. The CDR3 totals 14 residues. V lost 0 bases to trimming and J lost 5 bases, with 11 bases between them. The CDR3 sequence is CASSQEWSVDEQYF. CDR3 bases: TGTGCCAGCAGCCAAGAATGGTCCGTCGACGAGCAGTACTTC.

This clonotype was detected a few times. The chain is built from TRBV2 and TRBJ2-7; 7 bases map to TRBD1. The CDR3 is made up of 13 amino acids. The V and J ends lost 1 base and 4 bases, in that order; junction bases with no gene match: 1. Germline V gene lookup returns CDR1 SNHLY and CDR2 FYNNEI. The CDR3 is CASSEGDSYEQYF. DNA for the CDR3: TGTGCCAGCAGTGAAGGGGACAGTTACGAGCAGTACTTC.

This clonotype was recorded at least ten times. The J gene is TRBJ2-7, the V gene TRBV28; 9 bases map to TRBD1. The CDR3 contains 14 residues. Germline lookup yields CDR1 MDHEN and CDR2 SYDVKM. V dropped 6 bases and J dropped 5; count of bases not matched to a gene: 8. This CDR3 reads CASSGGQGIHEQYV. The CDR3 bases are TGTGCCAGCAGCGGAGGACAGGGGATTCACGAGCAGTACGTC.

This clonotype occurred many times. The chain employs TRBV2 and TRBJ2-4, with D possibly being TRBD1 (7 bases). The CDR3 runs 13 residues. Germline V gives CDR1 SNHLY, CDR2 FYNNEI. Trimming removed 8 bases from V and 7 bases from J, with 15 bases in between. The CDR3 coding sequence is TGTGCCAGCGGGCTGGCAGGGGGGAACATTCAGTACTTC. As protein: CASGLAGGNIQYF.

This clonotype has only a few counts. V is TRBV4-3 and J is TRBJ2-7, with a possible D match to TRBD1 (6 bases). CDR1 is LGHNA and CDR2 is YSLEER in the germline V gene. There are 15 residues in the CDR3. V lost 0 bases and J 5 bases, leaving 14 bases between the germline ends. The CDR3, as DNA: TGCGCCAGCAGCCAAGACTACCGGGACATCCACGAGCAGTACTTC. Its protein product is CASSQDYRDIHEQYF.

The chain carries TRBV27 and TRBJ1-1; no clear D. The V end lost 5 bases, the J end lost 1 base, and 11 bases lay between the germline ends. CDR3 length: 14 amino acids. Germline CDR1 is MNHEY and CDR2 is SMNVEV (reference sequence). The CDR3 bases are TGTGCCAGCAGTCATGGGGATACGAACACTGAAGCTTTCTTT. Protein: CASSHGDTNTEAFF.